The clone carrying this T cell receptor (beta chain) was seen only a few times. Its antigen is not identified. Everyone who donated was a healthy bone marrow donor. The entry originates in a study of cytomegalovirus exposure and HLA in healthy donors. Study overall: Of the donors genotyped, several hundred in all, about 82% fell in the Caucasian-associated ancestry cluster. Study-wide findings and caveats: Reports described diagnosis of cytomegalovirus status by the classifier as highly specific and sensitive. Specificity of a few CMV-associated chains for CMV antigens was verified in vitro.

Germline CDR1 SGHVS, CDR2 FNYEAQ. Trimming cost V 1 base and J 6 bases, with 15 bases left between them. This CDR3 has 15 amino acids. PCR employed 60 Vbeta and 13 Jbeta primers. Sequencing used immunoSEQ multiplex PCR; TCRdb keeps in-frame clones, though not all of them. The data contain about 150,000 clones, 74% of them seen just once; the ten biggest clones take up 2.1%. Sequencing was carried out using PBMCs. This TCR was recovered from a man aged 30 to 45 in good health and CMV-seronegative. The chain uses TRBV7-6 and TRBJ1-1; D gene unclear. Written as DNA, the CDR3 is TGTGCCAGCAGCTTAGGTTCGGGGTCACGCTCTGAAGCTTTCTTT. Translation: CASSLGSGSRSEAFF.